This TCR beta chain was found in a study of identifying expanded T cells in peripheral blood. Study-wide results and caveats: Clone count variance between approximately 2-week samples rose with total template count. Over two and four weeks, about 15 and 19 clones changed, versus approximately 1.2 between replicates.

This table comes from immunoSEQ multiplex PCR, and its TCRdb copy is limited to in-frame clones, with some not included. The repertoire has around 100,000 clones, roughly nine tenths of them found once; the top ten carry roughly a sixth. Healthy donors had no documented immune events, such as infections, while sampled. This clone is medium-sized (0.01 to 0.1%). What it binds is unknown. The CDR3 contains 15 residues. V lost 9 bases and J lost 3; bases outside the gene matches: 6. Germline CDR1 is MDHEN and CDR2 is SYDVKM. The source material was blood. V usage is TRBV28 and J usage is TRBJ2-3; 13 bases line up with TRBD2. The clonotype was recovered from a person between 18 and 70 years old in good health. As DNA, the CDR3 is TGTGCCAGTACTAGCGGGGGGGCTGTTACAGATACGCAGTATTTT. This encodes CASTSGGAVTDTQYF. Variable domain in full (rest from reference TRBV28 and TRBJ2-3): DVKVTQSSRYLVKRTGEKVFLECVQDMDHENMFWYRQDPGLGLRLIYFSYDVKMKEKGDIPEGYSVSREKKERFSLILESASTNQTSMYLCASTSGGAVTDTQYFGPGTRLTVL.